This entry lists 21 T cell receptor beta chains sequenced from one sample in a study of early T cells in non-severe SARS-CoV-2 infection. TCRdb ran MiXCR on the 5' RACE reads and lists one entry per CDR3 protein. The data hold 95,000 to 100,000 distinct CDR3 sequences, with roughly 13% observed a single time. Sequenced input: whole blood. Receptor source: an adult who was a healthcare worker with PCR-confirmed SARS-CoV-2 infection or an uninfected control (not recorded which).

This chain joins TRBV6-2 or TRBV6-3 and TRBJ2-7, with D perhaps TRBD2 (5 bases). CDR3 length: 14 amino acids. Germline V CDR1 and CDR2: MNHEY, SVGEGT. V lost 10 bases and J 0 bases, leaving 16 bases between the germline ends. The CDR3 protein is CATRGKTYSYEQYF. CDR3 bases: TGTGCCACCCGGGGTAAGACTTACTCCTACGAGCAGTACTTC.

This rearrangement joins TRBV28 to TRBJ2-1; D not certain. The CDR3 runs 13 residues. V dropped 5 bases and J dropped 6 bases, with 11 bases sitting between them. Germline values: CDR1 MDHEN, CDR2 SYDVKM. The DNA of the CDR3 is TGTGCCAGCAGTCCCCTTTTGGGCAATGAGCAGTTCTTC. It specifies CASSPLLGNEQFF.

This clonotype occurred many times. V is TRBV6-5 and J is TRBJ2-5; either TRBD1 or TRBD2 may fit D (5 bases each). This CDR3 contains 13 residues. Trimming left V 5 bases short and J 5 bases short, with 12 bases between. Germline lookup yields CDR1 MNHEY and CDR2 SVGAGI. This CDR3 is CASSTGPLETQYF. In DNA, the CDR3 is TGTGCCAGCAGTACGGGACCTTTGGAGACCCAGTACTTC.

This clonotype was observed many times. The chain combines TRBV28 with TRBJ2-3, with 9 nucleotides matching TRBD1. The CDR3 sequence is 14 residues long. In germline, CDR1 is MDHEN, CDR2 SYDVKM. J gave up 5 bases and V 5 bases, and 5 bases lay outside the gene matches. The chain's CDR3 is CASSIDRGGDTQYF. The CDR3, as DNA: TGTGCCAGCAGTATTGACAGGGGGGGAGATACGCAGTATTTT.

The rearrangement links TRBV29-1 to TRBJ1-2; D remains unclear. The CDR3 runs to 11 residues. Germline CDR1 SQVTM, CDR2 ANQGSEA. The germline V and J ends were trimmed by 6 bases and 8 bases, with 13 bases remaining between them. The chain's CDR3 is CSVAGGGGYTF. For the CDR3, the DNA is TGCAGCGTCGCGGGAGGCGGCGGCTACACCTTC.

This clonotype was seen a few times. The chain joins TRBV18 to TRBJ2-1; D possibly uses TRBD1 or TRBD2 (5 bases each). The CDR3 spans 16 residues. Trimming shortened V by 8 bases and J by 3 bases, and 20 bases separated the two germline ends. Germline V gene sequence: CDR1 KGHSH, CDR2 LQKENI. The chain's CDR3 is CASPPRGEGNYNEQFF. The CDR3 nucleotides are TGTGCCAGCCCCCCCCGGGGTGAGGGGAACTACAATGAGCAGTTCTTC.

The chain uses TRBV6-2 or TRBV6-3 and TRBJ1-5; tentative D call: TRBD1 (5 bases). The CDR3 sequence is 14 residues long. V lost 8 bases, J lost 5 bases, and 16 bases lay in between. Germline CDR1 and CDR2: MNHEY and SVGEGT. The CDR3 nucleotides read TGTGCCAGCGGCCAGTCAGGGAGGCATCAGCCCCAGCATTTT. Its translation is CASGQSGRHQPQHF.

This clonotype was found a few times. The rearrangement uses TRBV7-2 and TRBJ2-7; 7 bases match TRBD1. The V gene's germline CDR1 is SGHTA and CDR2 FQGNSA. The CDR3 spans 13 residues. The V gene end was trimmed by 5 bases and the J gene end by 3 bases; junction bases not matched to a gene: 4. The CDR3 DNA reads TGTGCCAGCAGCCTCGGACAGGACTACGAGCAGTACTTC. This sequence encodes CASSLGQDYEQYF.

This clonotype was found a few times. The CDR3 DNA reads TGTGCCAGCAGTGGGTCCGGGGGCATTCAGTACTTC. Amino acids: CASSGSGGIQYF. The rearrangement joins TRBV9 to TRBJ2-4, with D possibly TRBD2 on 6 matching bases. CDR1 is SGDLS and CDR2 is YYNGEE in the germline V gene. The CDR3 extends over 12 amino acids. The V and J ends lost 5 bases and 9 bases respectively, with 12 bases between them.

The chain links TRBV5-4 to TRBJ2-3, with TRBD2 identical over 9 bases. J lost 0 bases, V lost 5 bases, and 4 bases had no gene match. The CDR3 runs 15 residues. The germline CDR1 and CDR2 sequences are SGHNT and YYREEE (reference sequence). The CDR3 nucleotides are TGTGCCAGCAGTCGAGCGGGGGGTAGCACAGATACGCAGTATTTT. It yields the protein CASSRAGGSTDTQYF.

The CDR3 loop reads CASSPQGPNEKLFF. As DNA, the CDR3 is TGTGCCAGCAGCCCACAGGGGCCTAATGAAAAACTGTTTTTT. The chain links TRBV6-5 to TRBJ1-4, with TRBD1 matching over 7 bases. The germline CDR1 and CDR2 sequences are MNHEY and SVGAGI. The CDR3 covers 14 residues. V shed 6 bases, J shed 3 bases, and the junction held 4 bases outside the gene matches.

Ten or more counts support this clonotype. The chain carries TRBV2 and TRBJ1-5; TRBD1 agrees at 10 bases. J gave up 3 bases and V 0 bases, and 5 bases lay outside the gene matches. The CDR3 runs to 17 residues. Germline V gene sequence: CDR1 SNHLY, CDR2 FYNNEI. This CDR3 reads CASSEAGTGVVNQPQHF. CDR3 in DNA: TGTGCCAGCAGTGAAGCAGGGACAGGGGTAGTCAATCAGCCCCAGCATTTT.

This clonotype was observed a handful of times. V is TRBV4-1 and J is TRBJ2-6, with unresolved D. The CDR3 covers 18 residues. From germline, CDR1 is MGHRA and CDR2 YSYEKL. Trimming took off 6 bases at V and 0 bases at J, with 18 bases between the two ends. The CDR3 nucleotides are TGCGCCAGCAGTCCCCTTGATTTAGTCCCCTCTGGGGCCAACGTCCTGACTTTC. It yields the protein CASSPLDLVPSGANVLTF.

The J gene is TRBJ2-1, the V gene TRBV24-1; D ambiguous. The CDR3 has 12 amino acids. Trimming pared 1 base from V and 13 bases from J, leaving 10 bases between. Germline assignment: CDR1 KGHDR and CDR2 SFDVKD. This CDR3 reads CATSDFGPYQFF. Written as DNA, the CDR3 is TGTGCCACCAGTGATTTTGGCCCTTATCAGTTCTTC.

V and J are TRBV6-1 and TRBJ1-2; 7 bases are a match to TRBD1. With V trimmed by 3 bases and J by 2 bases, 0 bases remained unmatched. Germline CDR1 and CDR2: MNHNS and SASEGT. CDR3 length: 13 amino acids. The CDR3 loop is CASSEGQNYGYTF. For the CDR3, the DNA is TGTGCCAGCAGTGAGGGACAGAACTATGGCTACACCTTC.

This chain joins TRBV5-1 and TRBJ1-1; D is unresolved. This CDR3 spans 15 amino acids. Germline lookup yields CDR1 SGHRS and CDR2 YFSETQ. V gave up 7 bases and J gave up 1 base, with 17 bases separating them. The CDR3 DNA reads TGCGCCAGCCGGTCGAAGAACATGTGGAACACTGAAGCTTTCTTT. It yields the protein CASRSKNMWNTEAFF.

This clonotype occurred many times. CDR3 sequence reads: CASSLGGSYNSPLHF. The CDR3, as DNA: TGTGCCAGCAGTTTAGGCGGCTCCTATAATTCACCCCTCCACTTT. The chain couples TRBV28 to TRBJ1-6; D is ambiguous. The V and J ends lost 2 bases and 0 bases respectively, with 5 bases between them. The CDR3 consists of 15 residues. Germline assignment: CDR1 MDHEN and CDR2 SYDVKM. The full variable domain, completed using reference TRBV28 and TRBJ1-6, is DVKVTQSSRYLVKRTGEKVFLECVQDMDHENMFWYRQDPGLGLRLIYFSYDVKMKEKGDIPEGYSVSREKKERFSLILESASTNQTSMYLCASSLGGSYNSPLHFGNGTRLTVT.

This clonotype was found many times. The CDR3 bases are TGCAGTGCTAGAGTTGCAGGGCCGGGCACTGAAGCTTTCTTT. It yields the protein CSARVAGPGTEAFF. The V gene is TRBV20-1, the J gene TRBJ1-1, with D perhaps matching TRBD1 (5 bases). CDR3 length: 14 residues. CDR1 DFQATT and CDR2 SNEGSKA come from the germline V gene (reference sequence). V lost 1 base and J 4 bases, leaving 13 bases between the germline ends.

This clonotype has only a few counts. V is TRBV6-2 or TRBV6-3 and J is TRBJ2-7; no clear D gene. V was shortened by 2 bases and J by 2 bases, with 1 base between the two germline ends. The CDR3 spans 11 residues. Germline loops: CDR1 MNHEY, CDR2 SVGEGT. CDR3: CASSYTYEQYF. The DNA of the CDR3 is TGTGCCAGCAGTTACACCTACGAGCAGTACTTC.

This clonotype has only one observation. The J gene is TRBJ2-1, the V gene TRBV28, with D uncertain. The germline CDR1 and CDR2 sequences are MDHEN and SYDVKM. Trimming cost V 7 bases and J 8 bases, with 9 bases left between them. The CDR3 has 11 amino acids. Written as DNA, the CDR3 is TGTGCCAGCACCTTGGCGGATGAGCAGTTCTTC. The encoded protein is CASTLADEQFF.

This clonotype occurred many times. V gene TRBV29-1 combines with J gene TRBJ2-5, with 8 positions matching TRBD1. After removal of 3 bases from V and 4 bases from J, the junction contained 16 bases not matched to a gene. CDR1 and CDR2 from the germline V gene are SQVTM and ANQGSEA. This CDR3 contains 17 residues. CDR3 sequence (DNA): TGCAGCGTTGACGGAATAGAAGGACAGGGTGGGTTAGAGACCCAGTACTTC. This codes for CSVDGIEGQGGLETQYF.